A selection of T cell receptor beta chains follows, all from one sample in a study of PD-L1 blockade in urothelial cancer. Here immunoSEQ multiplex PCR was the method, and the copy in TCRdb shows in-frame clones only, minus some. Of 35,000 to 40,000 clones listed, approximately 40% are singletons. This sample comprised tumor tissue, obtained before atezolizumab (anti-PD-L1) treatment. The receptors originated from a man aged 60-69 years with urothelial cancer. Both conserved end residues are part of each CDR3.

TRBV2	CASSEGNYGYTF
TRBV9	CASSVGGGRQPQHF
TRBV11-3	CASSQEWGDSPLHF
TRBV6-7	CASRRGQSTGELFF
TRBV9	CASSVAWATDTQYF
TRBV6-8	CASNPGTNYGYTF
TRBV11-3	CASSLGFSNYGYTF
TRBV18	CASSPPSRGYAHEQFF
TRBV30	CAWNPGTILTDTQYF
TRBV6-8	CASSEQGAGRYNEQFF
TRBV25-1	CASSISGQGNSPLHF
TRBV14	CASSRVAGSNIQYF
TRBV29-1	CSVPKGESSPPYTF
TRBV4-1	CASSQQPQGAVSYEQYF
TRBV6-8	CASRAPSTGELFF
TRBV6-8	CASSRPTGIDSYEQYF
TRBV19	CASSGQGGNEKLFF
TRBV11-3	CASSLESGRGETQYF
TRBV4-1	CASSQYGTGARSSYEQYF
TRBV28	CASSLAGATTEAFF
TRBV12-5	CASGLGHNTGVEQFF
TRBV11-3	CASTHGGRLYEQYF
TRBV6-8	CASSYSFLNTGELFF
TRBV5-1	CASSPWDLGTEAFF
TRBV7-4	CASSSSGQETQYF
TRBV6-8	CASSYSTGRGYF
TRBV4-1	CASSFRRAYSYNEQFF
TRBV25-1	CASSAGRNTGELFF
TRBV29-1	CSVGRGQNSYNEQFF
TRBV30	CAWWHLRGTNGYTF
TRBV2	CATGTVDTGELFF
TRBV30	CAWSVSSYNSPLHF
TRBV11-3	CASSRTGGVTGELFF
TRBV28	CASKPPGQGRNEQYF
TRBV19	CASSMASGGRRTGELFF
TRBV18	CASSPGTQTYEQYF
TRBV18	CASSPRTSGTRETQYF
TRBV12-5	CASGLGQGVAFF
TRBV2	CASSRDRGSNSPLHF
TRBV19	CASSAGLNYGYTF
TRBV4-1	CASSQDAGGSTGELFF